The entry below gives a single TCR beta chain sequence along with its context. The V gene lost 0 bases and the J gene lost 0 bases, with 7 bases spanning the gap. The CDR3 contains 14 residues. Germline V gene lookup returns CDR1 SGDLS and CDR2 YYNGEE. The entry originates in a study of blood T cell repertoires in COVID-19. On the study more broadly: In each case, the material was cDNA or gDNA derived from T cells, B-cell-depleted T cells, or PBMCs.

Clones were read by immunoSEQ multiplex PCR, and TCRdb kept only the in-frame ones, dropping some. Counted here are 200,000 to 250,000 clones, around 82% occurring once; the ten biggest clones make up 3% to 3.5%. The J gene is TRBJ2-7, the V gene TRBV9; D may be TRBD1 (6 bases). This clonotype was sampled from a woman younger than 45 who had recovered from COVID-19. Material for sequencing was peripheral blood. The CDR3 nucleotides read TGTGCCAGCAGCGTAGGACAGGCCTCCTACGAGCAGTACTTC. Translation gives CASSVGQASYEQYF.